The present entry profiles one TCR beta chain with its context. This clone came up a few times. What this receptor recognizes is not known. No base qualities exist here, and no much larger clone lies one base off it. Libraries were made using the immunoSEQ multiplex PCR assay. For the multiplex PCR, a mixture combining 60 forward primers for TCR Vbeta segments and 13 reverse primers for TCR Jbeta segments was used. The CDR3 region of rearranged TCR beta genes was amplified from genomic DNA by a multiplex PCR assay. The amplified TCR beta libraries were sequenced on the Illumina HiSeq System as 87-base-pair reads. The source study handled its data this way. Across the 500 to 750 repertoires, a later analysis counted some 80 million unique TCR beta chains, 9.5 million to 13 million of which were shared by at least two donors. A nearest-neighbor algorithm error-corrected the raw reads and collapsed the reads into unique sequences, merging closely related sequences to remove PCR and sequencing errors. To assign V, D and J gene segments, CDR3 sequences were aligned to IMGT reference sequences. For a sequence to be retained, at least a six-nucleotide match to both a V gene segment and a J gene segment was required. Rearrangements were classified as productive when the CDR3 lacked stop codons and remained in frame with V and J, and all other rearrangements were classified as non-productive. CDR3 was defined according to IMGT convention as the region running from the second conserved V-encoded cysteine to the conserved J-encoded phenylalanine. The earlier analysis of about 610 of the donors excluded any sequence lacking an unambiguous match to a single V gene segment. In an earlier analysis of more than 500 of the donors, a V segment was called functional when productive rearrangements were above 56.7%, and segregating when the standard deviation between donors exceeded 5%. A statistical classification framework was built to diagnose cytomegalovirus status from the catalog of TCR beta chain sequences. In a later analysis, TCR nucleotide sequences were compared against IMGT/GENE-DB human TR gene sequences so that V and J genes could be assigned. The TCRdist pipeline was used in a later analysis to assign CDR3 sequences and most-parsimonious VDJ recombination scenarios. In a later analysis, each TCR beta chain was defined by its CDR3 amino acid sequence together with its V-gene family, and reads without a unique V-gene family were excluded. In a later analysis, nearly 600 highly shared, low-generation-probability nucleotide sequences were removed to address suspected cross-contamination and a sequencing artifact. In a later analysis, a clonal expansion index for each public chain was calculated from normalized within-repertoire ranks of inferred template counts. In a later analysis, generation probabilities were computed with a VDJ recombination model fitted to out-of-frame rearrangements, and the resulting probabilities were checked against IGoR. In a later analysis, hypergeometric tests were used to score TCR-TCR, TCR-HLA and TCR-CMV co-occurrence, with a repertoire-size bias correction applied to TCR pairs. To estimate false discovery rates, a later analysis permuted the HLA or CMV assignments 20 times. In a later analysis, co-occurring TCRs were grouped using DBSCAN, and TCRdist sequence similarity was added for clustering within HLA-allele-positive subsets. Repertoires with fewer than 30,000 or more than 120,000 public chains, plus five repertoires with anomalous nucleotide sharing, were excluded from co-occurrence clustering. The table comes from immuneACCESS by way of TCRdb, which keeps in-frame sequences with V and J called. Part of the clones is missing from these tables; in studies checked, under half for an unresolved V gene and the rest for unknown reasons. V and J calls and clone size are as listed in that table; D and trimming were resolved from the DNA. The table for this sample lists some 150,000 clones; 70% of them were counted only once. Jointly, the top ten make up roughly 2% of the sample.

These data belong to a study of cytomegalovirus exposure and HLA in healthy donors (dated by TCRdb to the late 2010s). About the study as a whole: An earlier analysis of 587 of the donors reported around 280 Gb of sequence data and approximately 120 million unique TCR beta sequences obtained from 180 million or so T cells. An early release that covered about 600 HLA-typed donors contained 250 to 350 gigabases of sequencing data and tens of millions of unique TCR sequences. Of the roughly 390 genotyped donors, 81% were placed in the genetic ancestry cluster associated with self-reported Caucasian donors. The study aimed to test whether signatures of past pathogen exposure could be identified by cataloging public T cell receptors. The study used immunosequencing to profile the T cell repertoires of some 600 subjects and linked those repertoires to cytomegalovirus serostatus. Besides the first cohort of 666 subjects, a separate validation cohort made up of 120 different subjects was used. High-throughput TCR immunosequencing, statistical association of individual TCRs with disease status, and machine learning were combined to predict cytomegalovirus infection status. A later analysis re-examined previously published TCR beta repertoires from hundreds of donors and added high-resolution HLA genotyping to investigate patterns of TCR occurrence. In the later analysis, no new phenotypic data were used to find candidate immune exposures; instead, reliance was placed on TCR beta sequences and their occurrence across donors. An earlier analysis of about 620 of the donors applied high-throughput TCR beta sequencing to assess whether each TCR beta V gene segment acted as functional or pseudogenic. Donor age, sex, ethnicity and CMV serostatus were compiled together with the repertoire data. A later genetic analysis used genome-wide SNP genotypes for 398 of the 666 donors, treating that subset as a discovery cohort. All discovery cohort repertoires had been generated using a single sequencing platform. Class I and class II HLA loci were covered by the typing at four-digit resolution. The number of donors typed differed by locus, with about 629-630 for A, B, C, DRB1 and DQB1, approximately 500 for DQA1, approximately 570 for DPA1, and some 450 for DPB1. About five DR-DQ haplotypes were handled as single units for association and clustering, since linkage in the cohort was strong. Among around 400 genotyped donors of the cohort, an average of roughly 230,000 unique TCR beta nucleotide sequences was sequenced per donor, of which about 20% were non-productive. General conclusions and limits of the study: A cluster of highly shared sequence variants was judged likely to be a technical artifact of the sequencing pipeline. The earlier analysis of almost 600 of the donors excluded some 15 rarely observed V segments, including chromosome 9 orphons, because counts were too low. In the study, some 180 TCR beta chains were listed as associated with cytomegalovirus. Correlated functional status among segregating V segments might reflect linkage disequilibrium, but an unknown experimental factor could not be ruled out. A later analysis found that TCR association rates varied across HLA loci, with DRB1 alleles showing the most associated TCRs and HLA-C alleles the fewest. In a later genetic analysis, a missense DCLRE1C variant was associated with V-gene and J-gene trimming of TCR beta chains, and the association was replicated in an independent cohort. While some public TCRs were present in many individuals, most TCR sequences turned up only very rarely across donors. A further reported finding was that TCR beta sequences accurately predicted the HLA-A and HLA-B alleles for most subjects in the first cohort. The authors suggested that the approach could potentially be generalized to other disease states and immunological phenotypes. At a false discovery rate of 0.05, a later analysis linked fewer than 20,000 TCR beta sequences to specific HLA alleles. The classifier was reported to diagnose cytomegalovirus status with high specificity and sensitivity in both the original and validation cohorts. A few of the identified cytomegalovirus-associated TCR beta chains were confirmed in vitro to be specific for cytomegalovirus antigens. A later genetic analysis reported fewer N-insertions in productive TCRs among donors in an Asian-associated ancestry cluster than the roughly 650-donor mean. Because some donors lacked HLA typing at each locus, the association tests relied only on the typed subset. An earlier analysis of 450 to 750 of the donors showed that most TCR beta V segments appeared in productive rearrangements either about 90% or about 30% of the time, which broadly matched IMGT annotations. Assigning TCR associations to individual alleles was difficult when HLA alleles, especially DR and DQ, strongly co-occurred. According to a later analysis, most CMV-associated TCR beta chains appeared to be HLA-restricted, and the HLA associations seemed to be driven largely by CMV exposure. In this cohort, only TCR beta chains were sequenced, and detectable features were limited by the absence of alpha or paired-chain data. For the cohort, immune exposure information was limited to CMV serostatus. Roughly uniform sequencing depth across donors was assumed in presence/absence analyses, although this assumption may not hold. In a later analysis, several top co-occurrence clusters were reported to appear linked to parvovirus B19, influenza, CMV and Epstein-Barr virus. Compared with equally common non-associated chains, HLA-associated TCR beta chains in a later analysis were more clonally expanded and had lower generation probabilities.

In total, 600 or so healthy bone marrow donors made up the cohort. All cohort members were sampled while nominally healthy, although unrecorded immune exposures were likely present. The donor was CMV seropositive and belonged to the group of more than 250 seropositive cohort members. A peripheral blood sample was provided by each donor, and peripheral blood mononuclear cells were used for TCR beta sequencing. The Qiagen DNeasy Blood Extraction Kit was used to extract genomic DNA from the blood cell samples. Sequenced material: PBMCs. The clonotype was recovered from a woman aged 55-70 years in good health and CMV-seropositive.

Here is the DNA: TGCGCCAGCAGTGATGAACCGGGCTATGGCTACACCTTC. This codes for CASSDEPGYGYTF. This chain joins TRBV10-2 to TRBJ1-2, with no confident D gene call. V sheds 3 bases and J sheds 4 bases, leaving 9 bases between their ends. CDR1 and CDR2, looked up from the germline V gene, are WSHSY and SAAADI. From the cysteine through the phenylalanine, the CDR3 covers 13 amino acids. The retained sequence is limited to the CDR3, 39 bases, with the frame set at the first base.